The present entry profiles one T cell receptor beta chain with its context. The source of the sample is a study of blood T cells in healthy people across ages. Germline V CDR1 and CDR2: SEHNR, FQNEAQ (reference sequence). With 2 bases removed from V and 11 bases from J, the gap between germline ends came to 13 bases. The CDR3 has 13 amino acids. With a J-beta primer mix and a sample-barcoded 5' primer, a second PCR ran about 7 to 12 cycles. TCRdb fed the 5' RACE reads into MiXCR, producing one record per CDR3 protein. The sample shows 380,000 or so distinct CDR3 sequences, about 49% of them seen only once.

The sample comprised blood. The TCR sequence derives from a man in his fifties or sixties in good health. This rearrangement joins TRBV7-9 to TRBJ1-5; no definite D call. CDR3 amino acids: CASSLYAGWAQHF. Written as DNA, the CDR3 is TGTGCCAGCAGCTTATATGCCGGCTGGGCCCAGCATTTT.